A single sample is the source of the 5 T cell receptor beta chains below, sequenced in a study of early T cells in non-severe SARS-CoV-2 infection. TCRdb recomputed calls from the 5' RACE reads with MiXCR, one row per CDR3 protein. The sample carries approximately 71,000 distinct CDR3 sequences, roughly 15% recorded once. What was sequenced was whole blood. Source of these receptors: an adult who was a healthcare worker with PCR-confirmed SARS-CoV-2 infection or an uninfected control (not recorded which).

This chain joins TRBV12-3 or TRBV12-4 and TRBJ2-4; TRBD2 aligns across 11 bases. The CDR3 runs to 13 residues. With V trimmed by 5 bases and J by 12 bases, 6 bases remained unmatched. Here the CDR3 reads CASSPTSGDSQYF. The DNA of the CDR3 is TGTGCCAGCAGTCCGACTAGCGGGGACTCTCAGTACTTC.

This clonotype was counted many times. This sequence joins TRBV6-6 and TRBJ1-1; the D is unclear. Germline V gene sequence: CDR1 MNHNY, CDR2 SVGAGI (reference sequence). Trimming pared 7 bases from V and 0 bases from J, leaving 15 bases between. The CDR3 has 15 residues. The chain's CDR3 is CASTKGLRMNTEAFF. CDR3 DNA: TGTGCCAGCACCAAGGGTCTCCGCATGAACACTGAAGCTTTCTTT.

The chain recombines TRBV27 with TRBJ2-5, with D possibly being TRBD2 (7 bases). V lost 6 bases, J lost 1 base, and 12 bases lay in between. CDR1 and CDR2 from the germline V gene are MNHEY and SMNVEV (reference sequence). The CDR3 contains 14 residues. The CDR3 DNA reads TGTGCCAGCAGGGCCGGGGGGCTCCAAGAGACCCAGTACTTC. It translates to CASRAGGLQETQYF.

This clonotype is labeled medium-sized. This chain connects TRBV6-4 to TRBJ2-2; weak D call: TRBD1 (5 bases). CDR1 MRHNA and CDR2 SNTAGT come from the germline V gene. This CDR3 is built from 15 residues. V was pared by 0 bases and J by 4 bases, with 9 bases between. The CDR3 coding sequence is TGTGCCAGCAGTGACTCAAGGGGCAGCACCGGGGAGCTGTTTTTT. Protein product: CASSDSRGSTGELFF.

The V gene is TRBV29-1, the J gene TRBJ2-4, with no clear D. The CDR3 length is 12 residues. Trimming left V 4 bases short and J 0 bases short, with 4 bases between. CDR1 and CDR2 (germline): SQVTM, ANQGSEA. The CDR3, as DNA: TGCAGCGTTGCGGAAGCCAAAAACATTCAGTACTTC. As protein: CSVAEAKNIQYF.